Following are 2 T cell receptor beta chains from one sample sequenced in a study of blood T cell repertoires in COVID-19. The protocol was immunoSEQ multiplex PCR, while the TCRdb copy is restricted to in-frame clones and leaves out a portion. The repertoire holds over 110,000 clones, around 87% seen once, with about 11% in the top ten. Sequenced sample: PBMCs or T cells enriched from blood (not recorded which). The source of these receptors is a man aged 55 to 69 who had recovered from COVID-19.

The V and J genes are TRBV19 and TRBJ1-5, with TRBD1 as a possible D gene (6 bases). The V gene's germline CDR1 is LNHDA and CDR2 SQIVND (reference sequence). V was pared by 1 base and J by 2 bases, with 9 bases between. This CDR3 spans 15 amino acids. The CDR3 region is CASSIGQVGNQPQHF. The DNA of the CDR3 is TGTGCCAGTAGTATAGGACAGGTAGGCAATCAGCCCCAGCATTTT.

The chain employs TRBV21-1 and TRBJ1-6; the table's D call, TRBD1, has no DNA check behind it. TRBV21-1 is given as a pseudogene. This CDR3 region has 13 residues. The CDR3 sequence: CASSKVVASPLHF. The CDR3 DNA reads TGTGCCAGCAGCAAAGTGGTGGCTTCACCCCTCCACTTT.